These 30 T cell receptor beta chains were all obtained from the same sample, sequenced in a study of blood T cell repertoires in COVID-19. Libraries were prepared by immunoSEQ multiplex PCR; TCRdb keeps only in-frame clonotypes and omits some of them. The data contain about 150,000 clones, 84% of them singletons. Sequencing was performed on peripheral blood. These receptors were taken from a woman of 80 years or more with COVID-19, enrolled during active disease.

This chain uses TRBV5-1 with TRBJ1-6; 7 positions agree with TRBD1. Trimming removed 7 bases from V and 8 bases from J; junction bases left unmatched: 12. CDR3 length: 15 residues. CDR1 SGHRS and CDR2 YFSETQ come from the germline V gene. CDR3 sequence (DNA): TGCGCCAGCGTCCCGCCGCGAGACAGGGATTCACCCCTCCACTTT. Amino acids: CASVPPRDRDSPLHF. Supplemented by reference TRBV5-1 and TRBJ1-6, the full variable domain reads KAGVTQTPRYLIKTRGQQVTLSCSPISGHRSVSWYQQTPGQGLQFLFEYFSETQRNKGNFPGRFSGRQFSNSRSEMNVSTLELGDSALYLCASVPPRDRDSPLHFGNGTRLTVT.

CDR3 sequence reads: CASSLGWGREKLFF. The CDR3 DNA follows: TGTGCCAGCAGCTTAGGCTGGGGGCGTGAAAAACTGTTTTTT. V and J are TRBV7-2 and TRBJ1-4, with D possibly matching TRBD1 (6 bases). V dropped 1 base and J dropped 7 bases, with 10 bases sitting between them. Per germline, CDR1 SGHTA and CDR2 FQGNSA. This CDR3 comprises 14 residues.

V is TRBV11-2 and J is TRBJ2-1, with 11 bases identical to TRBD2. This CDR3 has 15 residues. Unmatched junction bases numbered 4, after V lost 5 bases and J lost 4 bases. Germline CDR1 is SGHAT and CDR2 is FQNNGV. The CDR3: CASSETSGKYNEQFF. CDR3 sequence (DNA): TGTGCCAGCAGCGAGACTAGCGGGAAGTACAATGAGCAGTTCTTC.

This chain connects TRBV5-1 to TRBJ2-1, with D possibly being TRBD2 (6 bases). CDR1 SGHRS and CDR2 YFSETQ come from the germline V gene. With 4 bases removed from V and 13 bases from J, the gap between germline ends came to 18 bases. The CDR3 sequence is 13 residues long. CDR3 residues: CASSVAGTLNQFF. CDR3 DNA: TGCGCCAGCAGCGTAGCCGGGACTCTCAACCAGTTCTTC.

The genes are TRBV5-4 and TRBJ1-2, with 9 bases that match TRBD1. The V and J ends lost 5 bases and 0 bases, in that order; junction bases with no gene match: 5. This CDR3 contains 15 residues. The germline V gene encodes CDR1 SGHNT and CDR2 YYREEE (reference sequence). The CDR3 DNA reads TGTGCCAGCAGAACTGACAGGGGGTCTAACTATGGCTACACCTTC. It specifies CASRTDRGSNYGYTF.

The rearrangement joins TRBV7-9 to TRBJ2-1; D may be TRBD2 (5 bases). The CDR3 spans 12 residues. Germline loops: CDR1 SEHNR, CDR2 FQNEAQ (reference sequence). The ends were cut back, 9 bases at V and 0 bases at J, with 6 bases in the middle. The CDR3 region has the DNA TGTGCCAGTGGACTCTCCTACAATGAGCAGTTCTTC. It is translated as CASGLSYNEQFF.

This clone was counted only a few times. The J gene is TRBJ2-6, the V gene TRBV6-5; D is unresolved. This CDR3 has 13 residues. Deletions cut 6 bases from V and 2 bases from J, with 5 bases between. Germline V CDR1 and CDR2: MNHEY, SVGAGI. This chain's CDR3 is CASRIAGANVLTF. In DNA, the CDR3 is TGTGCCAGCAGAATAGCTGGGGCCAACGTCCTGACTTTC.

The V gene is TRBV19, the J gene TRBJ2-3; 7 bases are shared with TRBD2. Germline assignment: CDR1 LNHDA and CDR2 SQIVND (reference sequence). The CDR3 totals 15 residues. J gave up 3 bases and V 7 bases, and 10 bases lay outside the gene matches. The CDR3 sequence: CASIPGTNRTDTQYF. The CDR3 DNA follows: TGTGCCAGTATCCCCGGGACTAATAGGACAGATACGCAGTATTTT.

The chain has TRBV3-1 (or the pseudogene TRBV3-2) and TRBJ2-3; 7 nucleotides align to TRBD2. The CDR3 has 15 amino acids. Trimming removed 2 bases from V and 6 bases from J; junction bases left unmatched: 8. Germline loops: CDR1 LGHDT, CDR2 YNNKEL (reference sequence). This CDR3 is CASSQSRPRGDTQYF. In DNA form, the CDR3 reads TGTGCCAGCAGCCAATCTCGGCCGCGGGGGGATACGCAGTATTTT.

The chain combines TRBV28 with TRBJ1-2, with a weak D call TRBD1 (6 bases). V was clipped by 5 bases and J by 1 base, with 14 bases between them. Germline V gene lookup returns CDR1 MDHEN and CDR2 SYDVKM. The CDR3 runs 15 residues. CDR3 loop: CASSPPTGLNYGYTF. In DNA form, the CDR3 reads TGTGCCAGCAGTCCGCCGACAGGACTTAACTATGGCTACACCTTC.

CDR3: CAISPPGRGGKLFF. Written as DNA, the CDR3 is TGTGCCATCAGTCCCCCGGGTAGGGGGGGAAAACTGTTTTTT. The chain has TRBV10-3 and TRBJ1-4, with a tentative D call TRBD1 (6 bases). V was clipped by 5 bases and J by 10 bases, with 17 bases between them. The CDR3 covers 14 residues. CDR1 is ENHRY, CDR2 SYGVKD, per germline.

In DNA, the CDR3 is TGTGCCAGCAGTACACTCCTCCGGTTGGGGACAGGGGGTGAAAAACTGTTTTTT. Amino acid sequence: CASSTLLRLGTGGEKLFF. The J gene is TRBJ1-4, the V gene TRBV28; 11 nucleotides match TRBD1. Germline V gene sequence: CDR1 MDHEN, CDR2 SYDVKM. The CDR3 totals 18 residues. Losses at the gene ends were 5 bases for V and 7 bases for J; bases not matched to a gene: 15.

For the CDR3, the DNA is TGTGCCAGCAGCTTTCTGCAAAAAGAAAAGGGGAGGCATCAGCCCCAGCATTTT. It translates to CASSFLQKEKGRHQPQHF. The chain combines TRBV7-8 with TRBJ1-5; tentatively, D is TRBD1 (5 bases). This CDR3 contains 18 residues. Trimming removed 3 bases at V and 5 bases at J, with 23 bases between. Germline CDR1 SGHVS, CDR2 FQNEAQ.

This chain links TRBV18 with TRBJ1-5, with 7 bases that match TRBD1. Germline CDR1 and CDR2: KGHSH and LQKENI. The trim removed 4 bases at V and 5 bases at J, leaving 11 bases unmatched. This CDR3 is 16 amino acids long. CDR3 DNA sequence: TGTGCCAGCTCACTTTTAGGGGGCTTCGCCTATCAGCCCCAGCATTTT. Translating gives CASSLLGGFAYQPQHF. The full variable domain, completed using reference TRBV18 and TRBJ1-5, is NAGVMQNPRHLVRRRGQEARLRCSPMKGHSHVYWYRQLPEEGLKFMVYLQKENIIDESGMPKERFSAEFPKEGPSILRIQQVVRGDSAAYFCASSLLGGFAYQPQHFGDGTRLSIL.

This CDR3 reads CASSPGLGNEKLFF. In DNA, the CDR3 is TGTGCCAGCTCACCGGGACTTGGGAACGAAAAACTGTTTTTT. The chain links TRBV18 to TRBJ1-4; a weak D match, TRBD1 (5 bases). In germline, CDR1 is KGHSH, CDR2 LQKENI. The CDR3 totals 14 residues. V was trimmed by 3 bases and J by 8 bases, leaving 13 bases between them.

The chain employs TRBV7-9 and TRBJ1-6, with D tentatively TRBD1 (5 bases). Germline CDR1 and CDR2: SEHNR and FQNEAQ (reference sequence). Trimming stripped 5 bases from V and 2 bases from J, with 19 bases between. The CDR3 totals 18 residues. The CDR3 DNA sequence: TGTGCCAGCAGCCAACCTGGCCATCGACAGCCCTATAATTCACCCCTCCACTTT. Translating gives CASSQPGHRQPYNSPLHF.

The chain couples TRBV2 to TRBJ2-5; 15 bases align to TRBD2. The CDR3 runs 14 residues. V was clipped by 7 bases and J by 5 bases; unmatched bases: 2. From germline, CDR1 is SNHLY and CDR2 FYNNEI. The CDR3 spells CASTGTSGRETQYF. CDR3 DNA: TGTGCCAGCACTGGGACTAGCGGGAGGGAGACCCAGTACTTC.

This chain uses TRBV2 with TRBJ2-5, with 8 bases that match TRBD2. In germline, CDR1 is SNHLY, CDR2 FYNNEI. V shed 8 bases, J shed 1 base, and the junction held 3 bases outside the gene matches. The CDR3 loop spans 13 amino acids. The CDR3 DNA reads TGTGCCAGCTTTAGCGGGATCCAAGAGACCCAGTACTTC. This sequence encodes CASFSGIQETQYF.

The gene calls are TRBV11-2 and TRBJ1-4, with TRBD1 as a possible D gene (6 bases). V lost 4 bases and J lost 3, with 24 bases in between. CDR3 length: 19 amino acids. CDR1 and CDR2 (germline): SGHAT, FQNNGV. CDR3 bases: TGTGCCAGCAGCTCCGGACAGAGTTCTACGTTTAGAGCTAATGAAAAACTGTTTTTT. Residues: CASSSGQSSTFRANEKLFF.

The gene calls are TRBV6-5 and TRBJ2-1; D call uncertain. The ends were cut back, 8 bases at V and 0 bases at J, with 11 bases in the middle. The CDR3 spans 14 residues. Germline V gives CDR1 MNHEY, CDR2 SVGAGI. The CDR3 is CASGTVSSYNEQFF. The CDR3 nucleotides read TGTGCCAGCGGAACAGTGAGCTCCTACAATGAGCAGTTCTTC.

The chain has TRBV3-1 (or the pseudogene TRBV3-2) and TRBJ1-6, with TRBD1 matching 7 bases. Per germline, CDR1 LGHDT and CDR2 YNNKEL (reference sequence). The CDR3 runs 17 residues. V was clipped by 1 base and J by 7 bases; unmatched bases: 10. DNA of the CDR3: TGTGCCAGCAGCCAAGTAGGGGCAGGGGGATACAATTCACCCCTCCACTTT. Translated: CASSQVGAGGYNSPLHF.

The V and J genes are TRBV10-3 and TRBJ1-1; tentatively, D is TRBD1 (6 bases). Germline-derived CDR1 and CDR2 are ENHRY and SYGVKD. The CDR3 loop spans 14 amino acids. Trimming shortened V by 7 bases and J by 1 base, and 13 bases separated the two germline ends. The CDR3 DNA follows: TGTGCCATCACCGCCTCGGGACAGAACACTGAAGCTTTCTTT. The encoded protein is CAITASGQNTEAFF.

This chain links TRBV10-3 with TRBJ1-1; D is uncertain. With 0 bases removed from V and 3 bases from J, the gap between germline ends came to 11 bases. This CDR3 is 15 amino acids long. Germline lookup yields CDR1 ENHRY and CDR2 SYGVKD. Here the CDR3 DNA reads TGTGCCATCAGTGAGTCGAGCGGTCGGTACACTGAAGCTTTCTTT. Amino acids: CAISESSGRYTEAFF.

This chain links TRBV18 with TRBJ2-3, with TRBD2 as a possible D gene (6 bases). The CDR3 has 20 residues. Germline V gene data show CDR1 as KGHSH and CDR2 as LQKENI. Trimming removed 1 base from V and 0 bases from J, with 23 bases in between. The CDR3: CASSPLGFSGGPPSTDTQYF. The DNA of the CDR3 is TGTGCCAGCTCACCACTGGGATTCTCCGGGGGACCACCTAGCACAGATACGCAGTATTTT.

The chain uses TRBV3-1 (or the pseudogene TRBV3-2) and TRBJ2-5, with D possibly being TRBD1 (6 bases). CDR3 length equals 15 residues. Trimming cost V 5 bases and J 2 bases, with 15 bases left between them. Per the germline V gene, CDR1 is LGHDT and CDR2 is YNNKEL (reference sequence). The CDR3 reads CASSSQGTLQETQYF. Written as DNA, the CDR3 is TGTGCCAGCAGCTCACAGGGAACGCTTCAAGAGACCCAGTACTTC.

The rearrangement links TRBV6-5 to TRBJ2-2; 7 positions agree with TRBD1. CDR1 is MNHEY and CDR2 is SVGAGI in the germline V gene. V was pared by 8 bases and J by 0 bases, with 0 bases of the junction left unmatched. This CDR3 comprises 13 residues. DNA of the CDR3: TGTGCCAGCCAGGGGGCGAACACCGGGGAGCTGTTTTTT. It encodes CASQGANTGELFF.

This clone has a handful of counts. CDR3 region: CASSELMGQGRPEAFF. In DNA, the CDR3 is TGTGCCAGCAGTGAATTAATGGGACAGGGGCGCCCTGAAGCTTTCTTT. The V call is TRBV6-1, the J call TRBJ1-1; 10 bases line up with TRBD1. The CDR3 loop spans 16 amino acids. The germline gives CDR1 MNHNS, CDR2 SASEGT. V trimming: 2 bases; J trimming: 6 bases; junction bases outside the gene matches: 9.

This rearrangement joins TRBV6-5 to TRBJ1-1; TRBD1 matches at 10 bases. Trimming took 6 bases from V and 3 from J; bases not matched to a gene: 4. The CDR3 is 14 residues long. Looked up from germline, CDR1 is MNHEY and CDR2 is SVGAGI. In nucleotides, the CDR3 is TGTGCCAGCAGAAGACAGGGGGCTGACACTGAAGCTTTCTTT. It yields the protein CASRRQGADTEAFF.

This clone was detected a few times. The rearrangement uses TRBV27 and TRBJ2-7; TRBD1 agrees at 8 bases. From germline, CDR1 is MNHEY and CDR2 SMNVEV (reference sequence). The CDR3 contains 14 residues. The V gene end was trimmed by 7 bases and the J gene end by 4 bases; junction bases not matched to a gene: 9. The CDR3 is CASKYLGQGYEQYF. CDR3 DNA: TGTGCCAGCAAATACCTCGGACAGGGATACGAGCAGTACTTC.

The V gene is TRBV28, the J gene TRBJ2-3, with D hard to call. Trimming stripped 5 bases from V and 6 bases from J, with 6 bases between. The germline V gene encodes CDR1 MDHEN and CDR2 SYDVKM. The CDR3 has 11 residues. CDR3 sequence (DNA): TGTGCCAGCAGTATCTCGGATACGCAGTATTTT. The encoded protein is CASSISDTQYF.